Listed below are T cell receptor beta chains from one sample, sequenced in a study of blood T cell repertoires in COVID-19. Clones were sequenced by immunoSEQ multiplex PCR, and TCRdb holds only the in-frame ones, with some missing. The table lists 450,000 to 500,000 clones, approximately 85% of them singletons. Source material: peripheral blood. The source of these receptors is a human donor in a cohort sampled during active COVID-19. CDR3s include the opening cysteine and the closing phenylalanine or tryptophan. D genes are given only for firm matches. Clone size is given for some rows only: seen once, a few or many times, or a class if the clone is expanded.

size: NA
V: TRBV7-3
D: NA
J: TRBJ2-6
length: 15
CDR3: CASSRPGLEANVLTF
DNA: TGTGCCAGCAGCCGTCCGGGTTTGGAGGCCAACGTCCTGACTTTC

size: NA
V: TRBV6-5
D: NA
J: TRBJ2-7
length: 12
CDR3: CASGGLPHEQYF
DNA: TGTGCCAGCGGAGGATTACCCCACGAGCAGTACTTC

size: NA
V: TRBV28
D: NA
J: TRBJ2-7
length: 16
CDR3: CASSSLRRAVPYEQYF
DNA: TGTGCCAGCAGTTCCCTGAGGAGGGCGGTCCCCTACGAGCAGTACTTC

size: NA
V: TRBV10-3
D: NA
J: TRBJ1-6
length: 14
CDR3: CAISDSDSDSPLHF
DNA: TGTGCCATCAGCGATTCGGACAGCGATTCACCCCTCCACTTT

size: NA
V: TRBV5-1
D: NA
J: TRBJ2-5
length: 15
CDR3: CASSLGQAWGETQYF
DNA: TGCGCCAGCAGCTTGGGACAGGCTTGGGGAGAGACCCAGTACTTC

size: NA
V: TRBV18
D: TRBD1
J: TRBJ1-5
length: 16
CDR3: CASSPYGQGGNQPQHF
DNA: TGTGCCAGCTCACCTTACGGACAGGGGGGCAATCAGCCCCAGCATTTT

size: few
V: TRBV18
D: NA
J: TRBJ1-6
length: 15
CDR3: CASSPSQGANSPLHF
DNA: TGTGCCAGCTCACCGTCCCAGGGCGCAAATTCACCCCTCCACTTT

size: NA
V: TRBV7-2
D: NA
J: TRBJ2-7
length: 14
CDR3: CASSLWSRGDEQYF
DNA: TGTGCCAGCAGCTTATGGTCCAGGGGGGACGAGCAGTACTTC

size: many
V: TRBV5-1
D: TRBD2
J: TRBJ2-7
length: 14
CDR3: CASTRTSGSYEQYF
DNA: TGCGCCAGCACCCGGACTAGCGGGTCCTACGAGCAGTACTTC

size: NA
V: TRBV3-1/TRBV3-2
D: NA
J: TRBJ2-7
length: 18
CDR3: CASSQANGLLGPSYEQYF
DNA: TGTGCCAGCAGCCAAGCTAATGGGCTCCTGGGCCCCTCCTACGAGCAGTACTTC

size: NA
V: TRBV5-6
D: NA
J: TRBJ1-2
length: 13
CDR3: CASSLRAGIGYTF
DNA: TGTGCCAGCAGCTTGAGGGCAGGGATTGGCTACACCTTC

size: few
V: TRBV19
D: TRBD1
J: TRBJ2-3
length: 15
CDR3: CASRTGGQNTDTQYF
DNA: TGTGCCAGTCGTACTGGGGGACAGAACACAGATACGCAGTATTTT

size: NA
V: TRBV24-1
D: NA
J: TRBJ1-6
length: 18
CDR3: CATSDPLGGAPYNSPLHF
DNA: TGTGCCACCAGTGATCCTCTAGGGGGGGCTCCTTATAATTCACCCCTCCACTTT

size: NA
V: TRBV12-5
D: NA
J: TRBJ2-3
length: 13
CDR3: CASGPDLTGTQYF
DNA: TGTGCTAGTGGGCCCGACTTGACCGGAACGCAGTATTTT

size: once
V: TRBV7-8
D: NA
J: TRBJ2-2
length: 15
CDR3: CASSKQDRITGELFF
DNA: TGTGCCAGCAGCAAACAGGACAGAATCACCGGGGAGCTGTTTTTT

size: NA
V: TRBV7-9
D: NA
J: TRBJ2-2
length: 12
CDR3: CASSPVEGELFF
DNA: TGTGCCAGCAGCCCGGTTGAAGGGGAGCTGTTTTTT

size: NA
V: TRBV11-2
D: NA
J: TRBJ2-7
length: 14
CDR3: CASSLDPGAYEQYF
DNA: TGTGCCAGCAGCTTAGATCCCGGGGCCTACGAGCAGTACTTC

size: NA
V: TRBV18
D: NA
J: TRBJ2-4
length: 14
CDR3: CASSPTSQGYIQYF
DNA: TGTGCCAGCTCACCAACCTCTCAGGGTTACATTCAGTACTTC

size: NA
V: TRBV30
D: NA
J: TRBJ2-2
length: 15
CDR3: CAWSPKTVNTGELFF
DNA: TGTGCCTGGAGCCCTAAGACAGTTAACACCGGGGAGCTGTTTTTT

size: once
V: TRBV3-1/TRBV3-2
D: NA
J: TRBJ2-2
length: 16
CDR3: CASSQAPGRDTGELFF
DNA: TGTGCCAGCAGCCAAGCGCCGGGAAGGGACACCGGGGAGCTGTTTTTT

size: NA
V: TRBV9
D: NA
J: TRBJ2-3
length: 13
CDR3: CASSVAFSDTQYF
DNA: TGTGCCAGCAGCGTAGCCTTTTCAGATACGCAGTATTTT

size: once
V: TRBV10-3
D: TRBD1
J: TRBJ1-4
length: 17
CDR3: CAISEQGPIGTNEKLFF
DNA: TGTGCCATCAGTGAACAGGGGCCAATCGGCACTAATGAAAAACTGTTTTTT

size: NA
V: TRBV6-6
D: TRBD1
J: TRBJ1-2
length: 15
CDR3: CASSYTRQGAFGYTF
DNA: TGTGCCAGCAGTTACACCCGACAGGGGGCTTTTGGCTACACCTTC

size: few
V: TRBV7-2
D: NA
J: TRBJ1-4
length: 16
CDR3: CASSSLPGAGNEKLFF
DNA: TGTGCCAGCAGCTCCTTACCAGGGGCTGGTAATGAAAAACTGTTTTTT

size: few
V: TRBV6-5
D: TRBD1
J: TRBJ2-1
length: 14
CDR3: CASWTGASYNEQFF
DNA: TGTGCCAGTTGGACAGGGGCCTCCTACAATGAGCAGTTCTTC

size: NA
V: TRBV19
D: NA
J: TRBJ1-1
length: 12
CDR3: CASFGGATEAFF
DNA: TGTGCCAGTTTTGGGGGGGCGACTGAAGCTTTCTTT

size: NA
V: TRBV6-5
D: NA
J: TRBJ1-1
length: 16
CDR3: CASSYSRASSRTEAFF
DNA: TGTGCCAGCAGTTACTCGAGGGCGAGCTCCAGGACTGAAGCTTTCTTT

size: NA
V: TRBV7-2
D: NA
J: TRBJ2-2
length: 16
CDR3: CASSLEARGNTGELFF
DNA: TGTGCCAGCAGCTTAGAGGCCAGAGGGAACACCGGGGAGCTGTTTTTT

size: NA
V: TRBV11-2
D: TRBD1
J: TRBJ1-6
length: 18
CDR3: CASSLVGPTGADNSPLHF
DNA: TGTGCCAGCAGCTTAGTTGGTCCCACAGGGGCGGATAATTCACCCCTCCACTTT

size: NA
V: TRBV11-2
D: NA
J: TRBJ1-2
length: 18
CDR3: CASSLDVVGVSSNYGYTF
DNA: TGTGCCAGCAGCTTAGATGTGGTAGGGGTCTCCTCTAACTATGGCTACACCTTC

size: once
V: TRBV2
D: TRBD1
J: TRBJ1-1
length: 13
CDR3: CASAPGGGTGAFF
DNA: TGTGCCAGCGCCCCCGGTGGGGGGACAGGGGCCTTCTTT

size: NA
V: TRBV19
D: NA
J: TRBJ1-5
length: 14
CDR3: CASSMGAQNQPQHF
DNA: TGTGCCAGTAGTATGGGGGCTCAGAATCAGCCCCAGCATTTT

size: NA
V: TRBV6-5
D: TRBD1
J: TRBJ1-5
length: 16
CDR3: CASSYTGTGSNQPQHF
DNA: TGTGCCAGCAGTTACACCGGGACAGGGAGCAATCAGCCCCAGCATTTT

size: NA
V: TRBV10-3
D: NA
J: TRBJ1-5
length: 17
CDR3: CAISSGGNQGTEQPQHF
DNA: TGTGCCATCAGTAGTGGGGGAAACCAGGGGACGGAGCAGCCCCAGCATTTT

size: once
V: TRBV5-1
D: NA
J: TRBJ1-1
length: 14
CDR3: CASRQQGMNTEAFF
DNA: TGCGCCAGCAGACAACAGGGCATGAACACTGAAGCTTTCTTT

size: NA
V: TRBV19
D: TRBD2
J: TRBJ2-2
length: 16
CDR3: CASTPSGSGNTGELFF
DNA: TGTGCCAGTACCCCTAGCGGGAGTGGAAACACCGGGGAGCTGTTTTTT

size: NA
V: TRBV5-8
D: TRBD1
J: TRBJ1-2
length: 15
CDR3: CASSILAGGSAGYTF
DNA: TGTGCCAGCAGCATTCTCGCAGGGGGCTCTGCCGGCTACACCTTC

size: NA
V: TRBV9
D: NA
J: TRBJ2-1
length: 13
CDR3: CASSVDIYNEQFF
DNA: TGTGCCAGCAGCGTAGACATCTACAATGAGCAGTTCTTC

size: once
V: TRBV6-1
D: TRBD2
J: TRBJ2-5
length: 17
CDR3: CASSEWWGGRNQETQYF
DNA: TGTGCCAGCAGTGAATGGTGGGGCGGGAGGAACCAAGAGACCCAGTACTTC

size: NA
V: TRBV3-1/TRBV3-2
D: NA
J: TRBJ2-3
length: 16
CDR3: CASSWRRGGRTDTQYF
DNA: TGTGCCAGCAGCTGGCGGAGGGGGGGAAGAACAGATACGCAGTATTTT

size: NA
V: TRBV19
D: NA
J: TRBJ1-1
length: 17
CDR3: CASSIDLRPGQNTEAFF
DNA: TGTGCCAGTAGTATAGACCTGCGCCCAGGCCAGAACACTGAAGCTTTCTTT

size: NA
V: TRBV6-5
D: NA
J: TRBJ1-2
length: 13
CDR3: CATSPRITGGYTF
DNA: TGTGCCACCTCCCCGAGGATAACGGGAGGCTACACCTTC

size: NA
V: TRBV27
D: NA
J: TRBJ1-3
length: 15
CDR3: CASAPGGGSGNTIYF
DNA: TGTGCCAGCGCCCCGGGGGGGGGCTCTGGAAACACCATATATTTT

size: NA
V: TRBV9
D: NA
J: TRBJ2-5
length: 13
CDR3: CASSVQGAETQYF
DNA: TGTGCCAGCAGCGTACAGGGTGCGGAGACCCAGTACTTC

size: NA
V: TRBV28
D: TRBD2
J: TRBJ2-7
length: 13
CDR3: CASSRGTSGSLYF
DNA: TGTGCCAGCAGTCGCGGGACTAGCGGGAGTTTGTACTTC

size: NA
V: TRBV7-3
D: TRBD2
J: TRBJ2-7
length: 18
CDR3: CASRERGASGPYTYEQYF
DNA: TGTGCCAGCAGGGAACGAGGGGCTAGCGGCCCATACACCTACGAGCAGTACTTC

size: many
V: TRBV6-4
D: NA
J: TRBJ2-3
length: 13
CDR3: CASSGQGGDTQYF
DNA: TGTGCCAGCAGCGGACAGGGAGGGGATACGCAGTATTTT

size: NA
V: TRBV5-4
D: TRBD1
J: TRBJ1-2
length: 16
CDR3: CASSRPTGGVFDGYTF
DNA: TGTGCCAGCAGCCGACCGACAGGGGGCGTATTCGATGGCTACACCTTC

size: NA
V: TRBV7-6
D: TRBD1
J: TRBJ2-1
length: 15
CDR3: CASSDRTGGIYEQFF
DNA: TGTGCCAGCAGTGACCGGACAGGGGGAATCTATGAGCAGTTCTTC